This T cell receptor beta chain emerged from a study of blood T cell repertoires in COVID-19. Authors' processing steps: Estimation of nucleated cell counts relied on the amplification of reference gene primers. The table came from immunoSEQ multiplex PCR; TCRdb's copy has only in-frame clones and leaves some out. The D gene and trimming were derived from the DNA, and the V and J assignments and clone size from that table. The sample contains around 280,000 clones, around 88% of which appear only once. Participants' own reports of clinical history determined their cohort assignment. CDR3 length equals 14 residues. The V and J ends lost 4 bases and 0 bases respectively, with 9 bases between them. Per the germline V gene, CDR1 is MGHRA and CDR2 is YSYEKL.

This TCR was sampled from a woman in her thirties or forties who had recovered from COVID-19. The material sequenced was PBMCs or T cells enriched from blood (not recorded which). The rearrangement joins TRBV4-1 to TRBJ2-5; D is unresolved. Written as DNA, the CDR3 is TGCGCCAGCAGCCCCCGACAAGACCAAGAGACCCAGTACTTC. This sequence encodes CASSPRQDQETQYF.